The 30 T cell receptor beta chains listed next were all sequenced from one sample in a study of T cells in tumors after PD-1 blockade (dated by TCRdb to 2018 to 2020). In the paper's terms, the time point label means: before anti-PD-1 therapy. The library was built by means of the immunoSEQ multiplex PCR assay. TCRdb took over this immuneACCESS table, retaining in-frame rearrangements with V and J assigned. Such tables are incomplete; in checked studies, under half of the missing clones stem from an unresolved V gene, and the remainder is unexplained. The sample table records 32,000 or so clones; roughly 73% of these occur just once. 38% of the sample comes from the top ten. The source material was PBMCs, sampled before anti-PD-1 treatment. The receptors derive from a human donor with basal cell carcinoma.

The chain joins TRBV6-1 to TRBJ2-7; D may be TRBD1 or TRBD2 (6 bases each). The CDR3 is 16 amino acids. The germline V gene has CDR1 MNHNS and CDR2 SASEGT. Trimming shortened V by 0 bases and J by 3 bases, and 15 bases separated the two germline ends. In nucleotides, the CDR3 is TGTGCCAGCAGTGAAGCACTCACGGGGGCCTACTACGAGCAGTACTTC. It is translated as CASSEALTGAYYEQYF.

The chain is built from TRBV30 and TRBJ2-5, with D perhaps matching TRBD2 (6 bases). Between the trimmed V and J ends, which lost 2 bases and 4 bases, there was a span of 17 bases. The germline V gene encodes CDR1 GTSNPN and CDR2 SVGIG (reference sequence). The CDR3 is made up of 15 amino acids. This chain's CDR3 is CAWSSTSRAGETQYF. In DNA, the CDR3 is TGTGCCTGGAGTTCGACCTCTCGAGCGGGAGAGACCCAGTACTTC.

J is TRBJ2-1 and V is TRBV7-9; no clear D. The CDR3 extends over 14 amino acids. Germline CDR1 is SEHNR and CDR2 is FQNEAQ (reference sequence). Trimming pared 2 bases from V and 1 base from J, leaving 6 bases between. The CDR3 nucleotides are TGTGCCAGCAGCTTAAAAGGTTCCTACAATGAGCAGTTCTTC. Its translation: CASSLKGSYNEQFF.

This rearrangement joins TRBV5-1 to TRBJ2-3; 8 bases match TRBD2. CDR1 and CDR2 (germline): SGHRS, YFSETQ. The CDR3 has 16 residues. Trimming cost V 0 bases and J 2 bases; bases outside gene matches: 5. CDR3 coding DNA: TGCGCCAGCAGCTTGGATGGCGGGGGGACCACAGATACGCAGTATTTT. Its translation: CASSLDGGGTTDTQYF.

The V gene is TRBV27, the J gene TRBJ2-1; tentative D call: TRBD2 (5 bases). V was clipped by 2 bases and J by 5 bases, with 13 bases between them. This CDR3 is built from 15 residues. Germline V lookup: CDR1 MNHEY, CDR2 SMNVEV (reference sequence). The CDR3 nucleotides are TGTGCCAGCAGTTTAGTGCGGGTGGTGAACAATGAGCAGTTCTTC. Protein sequence: CASSLVRVVNNEQFF.

The CDR3, as DNA: TGTGCCAGCAGTTCCCAGGGGGGAACTAATGAAAAACTGTTTTTT. Translated: CASSSQGGTNEKLFF. The chain couples TRBV6-2 or TRBV6-3 to TRBJ1-4, with 7 positions matching TRBD1. V lost 4 bases, J lost 1 base, and 3 bases stayed unmatched. The germline gives CDR1 MNHEY, CDR2 SVGEGT. There are 15 residues in the CDR3.

A few counts support this clone. The chain recombines TRBV7-8 with TRBJ1-1, with D tentatively TRBD1 (6 bases). CDR1 is SGHVS and CDR2 is FQNEAQ in the germline V gene. V lost 1 base, J lost 11 bases, and 14 bases lay in between. The CDR3 runs 13 residues. The CDR3 spells CASSLGDIGGAFF. DNA of the CDR3: TGTGCCAGCAGCTTAGGGGACATCGGGGGGGCTTTCTTT. The full variable domain, with the rest looked up from reference TRBV7-8 and TRBJ1-1, is GAGVSQSPRYKVAKRGQDVALRCDPISGHVSLFWYQQALGQGPEFLTYFQNEAQLDKSGLPSDRFFAERPEGSVSTLKIQRTQQEDSAVYLCASSLGDIGGAFFGQGTRLTVV.

The chain employs TRBV4-1 and TRBJ2-7, with 7 nucleotides matching TRBD1. The CDR3 contains 14 residues. The junction had 8 bases not matched to a gene; V was cut back by 0 bases and J by 9 bases. Germline CDR1 is MGHRA and CDR2 is YSYEKL. The CDR3 loop is CASSQEDRESVQYF. DNA for the CDR3: TGCGCCAGCAGCCAAGAAGACAGGGAATCTGTGCAGTACTTC.

This sequence joins TRBV6-6 and TRBJ1-4; TRBD1 might be the D (5 bases). The germline V gene has CDR1 MNHNY and CDR2 SVGAGI (reference sequence). The CDR3 has 13 residues. V lost 10 bases, J lost 6 bases, and 15 bases lay in between. The CDR3 protein is CAIKARGDEKLFF. The CDR3 coding sequence is TGTGCCATCAAGGCGCGGGGGGATGAAAAACTGTTTTTT.

The chain has TRBV2 and TRBJ2-6; D is unclear. V was clipped by 2 bases and J by 0 bases, with 5 bases between them. Germline CDR1 is SNHLY and CDR2 is FYNNEI. The CDR3 runs 15 residues. CDR3 DNA sequence: TGTGCCAGCAGTGAACAGCCCTCTGGGGCCAACGTCCTGACTTTC. This codes for CASSEQPSGANVLTF.

The chain has TRBV6-5 and TRBJ1-4; 8 positions match TRBD1. This CDR3 region has 15 residues. Germline V lookup: CDR1 MNHEY, CDR2 SVGAGI. V lost 8 bases to trimming and J lost 7 bases; unmatched junction nucleotides: 12. CDR3: CASGPSGQGGEKLFF. The CDR3 DNA follows: TGTGCCAGCGGTCCGTCAGGACAGGGAGGTGAAAAACTGTTTTTT.

The V call is TRBV6-5, the J call TRBJ1-5; perhaps TRBD1 as D (5 bases). The CDR3 covers 16 residues. Looked up from germline, CDR1 is MNHEY and CDR2 is SVGAGI. The V gene lost 0 bases and the J gene lost 2 bases, with 11 bases spanning the gap. CDR3 sequence reads: CASSYSWGLRNQPQHF. CDR3 coding DNA: TGTGCCAGCAGTTACTCCTGGGGGTTGCGCAATCAGCCCCAGCATTTT.

The chain uses TRBV20-1 and TRBJ2-7; weak D call: TRBD1 (5 bases). V lost 3 bases, J lost 2 bases, and 14 bases lay in between. Germline lookup yields CDR1 DFQATT and CDR2 SNEGSKA (reference sequence). This CDR3 comprises 14 residues. In DNA, the CDR3 is TGCAGTGCTAGTCCGCTGACACAGGCCTACGAGCAGTACTTC. Amino acids: CSASPLTQAYEQYF.

The chain links TRBV19 to TRBJ2-1, with TRBD2 identical over 9 bases. The junction had 12 bases not matched to a gene; V was cut back by 8 bases and J by 7 bases. The CDR3 is 15 residues long. CDR1 is LNHDA and CDR2 is SQIVND in the germline V gene (reference sequence). The CDR3 here is CASADSGRIQNEQFF. The DNA of the CDR3 is TGTGCCAGTGCGGATAGCGGGAGAATCCAAAATGAGCAGTTCTTC.

The rearrangement links TRBV4-3 to TRBJ2-7; D possibly corresponds to TRBD2 (6 bases). This CDR3 region has 15 residues. V lost 3 bases to trimming and J lost 3 bases, with 15 bases between them. The germline gives CDR1 LGHNA, CDR2 YSLEER. The CDR3 loop is CASSQARDLFYEQYF. CDR3 DNA: TGCGCCAGCAGCCAGGCCCGGGACTTGTTCTACGAGCAGTACTTC.

This chain links TRBV3-1 (or the pseudogene TRBV3-2) with TRBJ2-7; 8 bases agree with TRBD1. V was pared by 4 bases and J by 5 bases, with 7 bases of the junction left unmatched. CDR3 length equals 14 residues. CDR1 and CDR2 (germline): LGHDT, YNNKEL (reference sequence). CDR3 amino acids: CASSPWAGGNEQYF. The CDR3 nucleotides read TGTGCCAGCAGCCCGTGGGCAGGGGGCAACGAGCAGTACTTC.

The chain couples TRBV28 to TRBJ1-6; D is perhaps TRBD1 (5 bases). CDR1 is MDHEN and CDR2 is SYDVKM in the germline V gene. The CDR3 consists of 15 residues. V was clipped by 5 bases and J by 7 bases, with 15 bases between them. CDR3 nucleotide sequence: TGTGCCAGCAGTCCCCCCAAGGGGAAAAATTCACCCCTCCACTTT. Its translation is CASSPPKGKNSPLHF.

This rearrangement joins TRBV27 to TRBJ2-7; TRBD1 agrees at 9 bases. This CDR3 is 15 amino acids long. Germline loops: CDR1 MNHEY, CDR2 SMNVEV (reference sequence). V was pared by 3 bases and J by 2 bases, with 5 bases of the junction left unmatched. This CDR3 reads CASSLGTGNPYEQYF. CDR3 nucleotide sequence: TGTGCCAGCAGTTTGGGGACAGGGAACCCCTACGAGCAGTACTTC.

The chain joins TRBV7-2 to TRBJ1-5; tentative D call: TRBD1 (5 bases). The CDR3 runs to 15 residues. Trimming pared 3 bases from V and 0 bases from J, leaving 9 bases between. Germline V CDR1 and CDR2: SGHTA, FQGNSA. CDR3 residues: CASSLTVNSNQPQHF. The CDR3 DNA reads TGTGCCAGCAGCTTGACAGTGAATAGCAATCAGCCCCAGCATTTT.

This rearrangement joins TRBV10-2 to TRBJ2-1; either TRBD1 or TRBD2 may fit D (6 bases each). The CDR3 covers 16 residues. V was clipped by 5 bases and J by 1 base, with 15 bases between them. Germline CDR1 and CDR2: WSHSY and SAAADI. CDR3 sequence reads: CASSYPRGGSYNEQFF. CDR3 in DNA: TGCGCCAGCAGTTACCCTCGAGGGGGGTCCTACAATGAGCAGTTCTTC.

The V gene is TRBV9, the J gene TRBJ2-3; D uncertain. Germline loops: CDR1 SGDLS, CDR2 YYNGEE. This CDR3 has 13 residues. V shed 0 bases and J shed 5 bases, with 7 bases lying between them. Written as DNA, the CDR3 is TGTGCCAGCAGCGTAGGCCAGAGAGATACGCAGTATTTT. Translation: CASSVGQRDTQYF.

The genes are TRBV9 and TRBJ2-7, with D possibly being TRBD2 (6 bases). V was cut by 0 bases and J by 2 bases, with 12 bases left in between. From germline, CDR1 is SGDLS and CDR2 YYNGEE. The CDR3 is 15 residues long. In DNA, the CDR3 is TGTGCCAGCAGCGTAGACGGTAGCGGAACCTACGAGCAGTACTTC. Translating gives CASSVDGSGTYEQYF.

The rearrangement joins TRBV5-1 to TRBJ2-7; 9 positions match TRBD2. J gave up 2 bases and V 5 bases, and 5 bases lay outside the gene matches. This CDR3 region has 14 residues. CDR1 is SGHRS, CDR2 YFSETQ, per germline. CDR3 DNA sequence: TGCGCCAGCAGAGGCGGGGGGGACACCTACGAGCAGTACTTC. As protein: CASRGGGDTYEQYF. Based on the CDR3 plus reference TRBV5-1 and TRBJ2-7, the full variable domain is KAGVTQTPRYLIKTRGQQVTLSCSPISGHRSVSWYQQTPGQGLQFLFEYFSETQRNKGNFPGRFSGRQFSNSRSEMNVSTLELGDSALYLCASRGGGDTYEQYFGPGTRLTVT.

The chain has TRBV7-8 and TRBJ2-3; D call uncertain. CDR3 size: 16 residues. Trimming cost V 2 bases and J 0 bases, with 12 bases left between them. Germline CDR1 SGHVS, CDR2 FQNEAQ. CDR3 sequence (DNA): TGTGCCAGCAGCTTAATCGGGCGAACTAGCACAGATACGCAGTATTTT. As protein: CASSLIGRTSTDTQYF.

The V gene is TRBV24-1, the J gene TRBJ2-3, with TRBD1 identical over 10 bases. The germline V gene encodes CDR1 KGHDR and CDR2 SFDVKD. V lost 10 bases to trimming and J lost 5 bases; unmatched junction nucleotides: 2. The CDR3 spans 12 residues. The CDR3 DNA follows: TGTGCCACTAGGGACAGGGGAGATACGCAGTATTTT. This sequence encodes CATRDRGDTQYF.

This clone was seen a handful of times. This chain connects TRBV3-1 (or the pseudogene TRBV3-2) to TRBJ1-5; possibly TRBD1 for D (5 bases). The CDR3 spans 14 residues. The germline V and J ends were trimmed by 3 bases and 6 bases, with 12 bases remaining between them. Germline V CDR1 and CDR2: LGHDT, YNNKEL (reference sequence). The CDR3 loop is CASSQEGRRQPQHF. The DNA for the CDR3 is TGTGCCAGCAGCCAGGAGGGGAGGCGTCAGCCCCAGCATTTT.

CDR3 loop: CASSQDRRVTGAFF. The CDR3 DNA reads as TGCGCCAGCAGCCAAGATCGGAGGGTAACGGGAGCTTTCTTT. The chain carries TRBV4-3 and TRBJ1-1; no clear D. Germline CDR1 reads LGHNA; CDR2 reads YSLEER. This CDR3 contains 14 residues. Trimming took off 0 bases at V and 10 bases at J, with 15 bases between the two ends.

This clone was recorded once. The chain is built from TRBV7-9 and TRBJ1-2; D gene ambiguous. The V gene's germline CDR1 is SEHNR and CDR2 FQNEAQ (reference sequence). Trimming took 3 bases from V and 4 from J, leaving 9 bases between them. This CDR3 has 13 amino acids. CDR3: CASSFGFLYGYTF. As DNA, the CDR3 is TGTGCCAGCAGCTTTGGATTCCTCTATGGCTACACCTTC.

This chain joins TRBV5-5 and TRBJ2-7, with a possible D match to TRBD2 (5 bases). Germline CDR1 and CDR2: SGHKS and YYEKEE (reference sequence). V shed 0 bases and J shed 5 bases, with 15 bases lying between them. This CDR3 contains 15 residues. The CDR3 coding sequence is TGTGCCAGCAGCTTGGGCGGACTGATGAGCCACGAGCAGTACTTC. Translating gives CASSLGGLMSHEQYF.

This chain connects TRBV19 to TRBJ1-5, with TRBD1 identical over 9 bases. The ends lost 5 bases at V and 7 bases at J; junction bases unmatched: 6. Germline V gene data show CDR1 as LNHDA and CDR2 as SQIVND (reference sequence). The CDR3 runs 14 residues. CDR3 nucleotide sequence: TGTGCCAGTAGTCACCGGGACAGGGTCCAGCCCCAGCATTTT. It codes for CASSHRDRVQPQHF.